The T cell receptor (beta chain) described here comes from a study of T-cell reconstitution after alpha-beta-depleted transplantation in children. This clonotype was counted ten times or more. TCRbeta library construction was performed incorporating unique molecular identifiers. TCRdb processed the PCR reads anew with MiXCR; each CDR3 protein has one entry. The repertoire holds roughly 52,000 distinct CDR3 sequences, with approximately 6.1% as singletons. This CDR3 is 12 amino acids long. V dropped 4 bases and J dropped 6; count of bases not matched to a gene: 0. From germline, CDR1 is SGHVS and CDR2 FQNEAQ.

The TCR sequence derives from a female patient aged 2-15 years who had a stem cell transplant for aplastic anemia, so the T cells may come from the graft donor. The chain employs TRBV7-8 and TRBJ2-1; TRBD1 aligns across 7 bases. Here the sequenced sample was PBMCs, mostly from graft donor cells, taken 60 days after TCRalphabeta/CD19-depleted stem cell transplant. The CDR3 DNA sequence: TGTGCCAGCAGCTCAGGGGGCAATGAGCAGTTCTTC. It codes for CASSSGGNEQFF.